Shown below are 27 T cell receptor beta chains from a single sample sequenced in a study of T cells in Graves' hyperthyroidism and ophthalmopathy. Amplification of TCR beta CDR3 regions was performed using RNA transcripts as template. TCR CDR3 regions were first amplified by RT-PCR with HTBI primers. TCRdb re-called the multiplex PCR reads through MiXCR, storing one row per CDR3 protein. In the table there are under 600,000 distinct CDR3 sequences, approximately 15% of which are singletons. Specimen: blood. These receptor sequences come from a woman aged 40-49 years with Graves' ophthalmopathy.

This clonotype was detected only a few times. The genes are TRBV5-1 and TRBJ2-1; 7 nucleotides agree with TRBD2. CDR1 SGHRS and CDR2 YFSETQ come from the germline V gene. The ends lost 3 bases at V and 8 bases at J; junction bases unmatched: 8. The CDR3 totals 14 residues. CDR3 DNA sequence: TGCGCCAGCAGCTCGGGGGGAGCAGTCCATGAGCAGTTCTTC. Protein: CASSSGGAVHEQFF.

The sample holds many counts of this clonotype. The chain is built from TRBV6-1 and TRBJ2-3, with D possibly matching TRBD2 (6 bases). With 4 bases removed from V and 6 bases from J, the gap between germline ends came to 17 bases. The CDR3 has 15 amino acids. Germline loops: CDR1 MNHNS, CDR2 SASEGT. CDR3 loop: CASSAYRGTSDTQYF. The CDR3 DNA follows: TGTGCCAGCAGTGCGTATCGAGGGACTTCTGATACGCAGTATTTT.

This clonotype occurred a few times. The chain is built from TRBV4-1 and TRBJ2-3, with TRBD2 matching 8 bases. The CDR3 extends over 16 amino acids. Germline V gene data show CDR1 as MGHRA and CDR2 as YSYEKL. V shed 0 bases and J 4 bases; nucleotides not matched to a gene: 6. The CDR3 DNA is TGCGCCAGCAGCCAAGACGGGACTAGAAGCCCAGATACGCAGTATTTT. It codes for CASSQDGTRSPDTQYF.

Ten or more counts support this clonotype. The chain couples TRBV3-1 to TRBJ2-5; D possibly corresponds to TRBD1 (5 bases). This CDR3 region has 15 residues. Trimming pared 3 bases from V and 0 bases from J, leaving 11 bases between. Germline CDR1 is LGHDT and CDR2 is YNNKEL (reference sequence). The CDR3 loop reads CASSHLTTDQETQYF. For the CDR3, the DNA is TGTGCCAGCAGCCATTTGACGACAGACCAAGAGACCCAGTACTTC.

This clonotype was seen a handful of times. The chain couples TRBV19 to TRBJ1-1; D not certain. This CDR3 is built from 17 residues. Germline V CDR1 and CDR2: LNHDA, SQIVND (reference sequence). Trimming removed 5 bases from V and 0 bases from J, with 19 bases in between. Here the CDR3 reads CASSPTHFFLMNTEAFF. For the CDR3, the DNA is TGTGCCAGTAGTCCGACTCATTTTTTCCTTATGAACACTGAAGCTTTCTTT.

There are a few counts of this clonotype. The chain uses TRBV7-9 and TRBJ2-2, with D uncertain. This CDR3 contains 16 residues. Trimming removed 3 bases at V and 0 bases at J, with 11 bases between. Germline values: CDR1 SEHNR, CDR2 FQNEAQ (reference sequence). Here the CDR3 DNA reads TGTGCCAGCAGCTTGTCGACGCAAGCGAACACCGGGGAGCTGTTTTTT. Translating gives CASSLSTQANTGELFF.

This clonotype was seen many times. J is TRBJ2-1 and V is TRBV20-1, with D possibly matching TRBD2 (6 bases). The germline CDR1 and CDR2 sequences are DFQATT and SNEGSKA (reference sequence). V gave up 1 base and J gave up 9 bases, with 16 bases separating them. The CDR3 is made up of 14 amino acids. As DNA, the CDR3 is TGCAGTGCTAGAGGGAGGGTTCTTGGCGGTGAGCAGTTCTTC. It encodes CSARGRVLGGEQFF.

The V call is TRBV27, the J call TRBJ1-2, with D perhaps matching TRBD1 (5 bases). V lost 0 bases to trimming and J lost 4 bases, with 12 bases between them. Germline CDR1 reads MNHEY; CDR2 reads SMNVEV (reference sequence). The CDR3 is 15 residues long. CDR3 bases: TGTGCCAGCAGTTTATCGGGTGGGCAGGGCTATGGCTACACCTTC. This codes for CASSLSGGQGYGYTF.

This clonotype was seen many times. The genes are TRBV3-1 and TRBJ1-2; 10 nucleotides line up with TRBD1. Germline V gives CDR1 LGHDT, CDR2 YNNKEL (reference sequence). The V segment lost 6 bases and the J segment 7 bases; nucleotides outside the gene matches: 8. The CDR3 sequence is 14 residues long. The CDR3 protein is CASRPRDRGSGYTF. In nucleotides, the CDR3 is TGTGCCAGCAGACCCCGGGACAGGGGATCTGGCTACACCTTC.

This chain connects TRBV18 to TRBJ1-2; maybe TRBD1 (5 bases). Between the trimmed V and J ends, which lost 3 bases and 6 bases, there was a span of 26 bases. In germline, CDR1 is KGHSH, CDR2 LQKENI. The CDR3 sequence is 18 residues long. For the CDR3, the DNA is TGTGCCAGCTCACCCGGAGTAAACCGGGGACTCGCATCTGATGGCTACACCTTC. Translation gives CASSPGVNRGLASDGYTF.

This clonotype was counted at least ten times. The chain uses TRBV11-2 and TRBJ2-7, with 9 bases matching TRBD1. The germline V gene has CDR1 SGHAT and CDR2 FQNNGV. This CDR3 comprises 15 residues. V was pared by 4 bases and J by 2 bases, with 6 bases of the junction left unmatched. The CDR3 loop reads CASSYRTGAAYEQYF. The CDR3 DNA reads TGTGCCAGCAGCTACCGGACAGGGGCGGCCTACGAGCAGTACTTC.

This clonotype was picked up many times. The chain is built from TRBV18 and TRBJ2-7; D not resolved. V gave up 11 bases and J gave up 4 bases, with 6 bases separating them. The CDR3 consists of 9 residues. Germline-derived CDR1 and CDR2 are KGHSH and LQKENI. CDR3 sequence: CAASYEQYF. In DNA, the CDR3 is TGTGCCGCGTCGTACGAGCAGTACTTC.

This clonotype was recorded a few times. V is TRBV10-3 and J is TRBJ2-1; 11 nucleotides match TRBD2. The V and J ends lost 5 bases and 6 bases, in that order; junction bases with no gene match: 3. Germline CDR1 ENHRY, CDR2 SYGVKD. The CDR3 is 14 amino acids. Here the CDR3 reads CAISTSGGTNEQFF. Written as DNA, the CDR3 is TGTGCCATCAGTACTAGCGGGGGCACCAATGAGCAGTTCTTC.

The V gene is TRBV5-1, the J gene TRBJ2-2; D unresolved. V dropped 4 bases and J dropped 0 bases, with 13 bases sitting between them. CDR3 size: 16 residues. Germline CDR1 and CDR2: SGHRS and YFSETQ. As DNA, the CDR3 is TGCGCCAGCAGCCCTTGGACGCCTGCGAACACCGGGGAGCTGTTTTTT. Its protein is CASSPWTPANTGELFF.

The genes are TRBV11-2 and TRBJ2-1; 8 bases are a match to TRBD2. Trimming cost V 0 bases and J 7 bases; bases outside gene matches: 17. The CDR3 has 19 residues. Germline V CDR1 and CDR2: SGHAT, FQNNGV. Here the CDR3 reads CASSLEPGGRTVYKNEQFF. CDR3 DNA sequence: TGTGCCAGCAGCTTAGAGCCGGGGGGGAGAACGGTTTATAAGAATGAGCAGTTCTTC.

This clonotype was detected ten times or more. V usage is TRBV6-1 and J usage is TRBJ1-5, with TRBD1 as a possible D gene (5 bases). V lost 5 bases and J lost 7, with 12 bases in between. Germline lookup yields CDR1 MNHNS and CDR2 SASEGT. The CDR3 extends over 13 amino acids. The CDR3 protein is CASSTGDNQPQHF. CDR3 in DNA: TGTGCCAGCAGTACAGGTGACAACCAGCCCCAGCATTTT.

This clonotype has more than one count but fewer than ten. The chain uses TRBV7-9 and TRBJ1-1; the match to TRBD1 covers 7 bases. V shed 5 bases, J shed 5 bases, and the junction held 8 bases outside the gene matches. The germline CDR1 and CDR2 sequences are SEHNR and FQNEAQ (reference sequence). The CDR3 runs to 14 residues. CDR3 amino acids: CASSLQGIATEAFF. The CDR3 nucleotides read TGTGCCAGCAGCCTACAGGGGATCGCGACTGAAGCTTTCTTT.

This clonotype was counted only a few times. The rearrangement links TRBV28 to TRBJ1-2; D unresolved. The CDR3 has 12 amino acids. V was shortened by 7 bases and J by 0 bases, with 6 bases between the two germline ends. CDR1 and CDR2 (germline): MDHEN, SYDVKM. CDR3: CASKRPNYGYTF. CDR3 DNA: TGTGCCAGCAAAAGGCCTAACTATGGCTACACCTTC.

This clonotype has ten or more counts. The rearrangement uses TRBV12-3 or TRBV12-4 and TRBJ2-3; D is unresolved. This CDR3 is 14 amino acids long. V was shortened by 3 bases and J by 2 bases, with 9 bases between the two germline ends. The CDR3 nucleotides read TGTGCCAGCAGTTTGGCAAAACCCACAGATACGCAGTATTTT. Protein: CASSLAKPTDTQYF.

With regard to this clonotype: This may stem from a read error, because a much larger clone lies one nucleotide away. This chain uses TRBV29-1 with TRBJ2-3; 7 nucleotides agree with TRBD1. Germline V gene lookup returns CDR1 SQVTM and CDR2 ANQGSEA. V lost 5 bases and J lost 4; bases outside the gene matches: 9. The CDR3 totals 14 residues. The CDR3 nucleotides read TGCAGCGTTAGAGGACAGGCCGGCGCAGATACGCAGTATTTT. This gives the protein CSVRGQAGADTQYF.

This clonotype was picked up many times. The chain is built from TRBV7-2 and TRBJ2-1; 12 nucleotides match TRBD2. The CDR3 contains 15 residues. V lost 3 bases, J lost 6 bases, and 3 bases stayed unmatched. CDR1 SGHTA and CDR2 FQGNSA come from the germline V gene. For the CDR3, the DNA is TGTGCCAGCAGCTTGACTAGCGGGAGTATCAATGAGCAGTTCTTC. As protein: CASSLTSGSINEQFF.

The gene calls are TRBV5-1 and TRBJ1-1; 8 nucleotides agree with TRBD1. Germline values: CDR1 SGHRS, CDR2 YFSETQ. The CDR3 runs 17 residues. V lost 6 bases, J lost 3 bases, and 16 bases stayed unmatched. The CDR3 region has the DNA TGCGCCAGCACGCGTCAAGGGACAGGCCAAGGGGACACTGAAGCTTTCTTT. Translated: CASTRQGTGQGDTEAFF.

As to this clonotype: A read error may explain this, as a much larger clone is one base away. The V gene is TRBV2, the J gene TRBJ2-1; TRBD2 matches 9 bases. Gene TRBJ2-7 matches the end of the DNA better, so the J call may be wrong. The CDR3 length is 15 residues. Germline assignment: CDR1 SNHLY and CDR2 FYNNEI. For the CDR3, the DNA is TGTGCCAGCAGTATTGCGGGGGGGCCCTACAATGAGCAGTACTTC. It translates to CASSIAGGPYNEQYF.

This clonotype was seen more than once but under ten times. V and J are TRBV6-1 and TRBJ2-3; TRBD2 is a possible D gene (7 bases). In germline, CDR1 is MNHNS, CDR2 SASEGT. The V gene lost 7 bases and the J gene lost 2 bases, with 13 bases spanning the gap. This CDR3 has 14 amino acids. The CDR3 coding sequence is TGTGCCAGCATCGAGGGGGGGGACACAGATACGCAGTATTTT. This sequence encodes CASIEGGDTDTQYF.

The chain joins TRBV20-1 to TRBJ1-6; 12 nucleotides agree with TRBD1. This CDR3 has 14 residues. Germline values: CDR1 DFQATT, CDR2 SNEGSKA (reference sequence). V gave up 5 bases and J gave up 13 bases; unmatched junction bases: 9. CDR3 protein: CSARSRDRGPPLHF. Here the CDR3 DNA reads TGCAGTGCTCGCAGCCGGGACAGGGGGCCCCCCCTCCACTTT.

This rearrangement joins TRBV13 to TRBJ2-1; D is undetermined. This CDR3 has 14 residues. Trimming took 8 bases from V and 0 from J, leaving 11 bases between them. Germline V gene lookup returns CDR1 PRHDT and CDR2 FYEKMQ (reference sequence). The CDR3 DNA reads TGTGCCAGCCGTTTTAGGAGCTCCTACAATGAGCAGTTCTTC. Encoded protein: CASRFRSSYNEQFF.

This clonotype has a count of ten or more. The rearrangement uses TRBV7-8 and TRBJ1-1; D unclear. V lost 1 base and J 8 bases, leaving 17 bases between the germline ends. Per the germline V gene, CDR1 is SGHVS and CDR2 is FQNEAQ. The CDR3 runs 15 residues. The CDR3 DNA is TGTGCCAGCAGCTTAGTAGTGTGGGGTCCTCTCGAAGCTTTCTTT. This codes for CASSLVVWGPLEAFF.